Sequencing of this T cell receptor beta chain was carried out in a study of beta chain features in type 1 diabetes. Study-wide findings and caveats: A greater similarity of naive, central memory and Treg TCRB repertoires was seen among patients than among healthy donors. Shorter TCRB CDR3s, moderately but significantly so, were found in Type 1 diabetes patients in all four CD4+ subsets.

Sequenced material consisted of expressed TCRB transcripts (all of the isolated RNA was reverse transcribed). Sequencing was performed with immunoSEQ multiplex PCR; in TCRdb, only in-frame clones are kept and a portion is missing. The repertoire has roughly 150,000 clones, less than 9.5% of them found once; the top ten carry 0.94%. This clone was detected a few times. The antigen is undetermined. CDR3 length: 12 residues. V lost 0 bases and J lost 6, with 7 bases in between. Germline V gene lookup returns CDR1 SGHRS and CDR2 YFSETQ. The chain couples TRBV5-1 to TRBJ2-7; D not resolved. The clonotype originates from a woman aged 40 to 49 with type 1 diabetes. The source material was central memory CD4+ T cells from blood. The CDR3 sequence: CASSLVRSEQYF. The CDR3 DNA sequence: TGCGCCAGCAGCTTGGTCCGGTCCGAGCAGTACTTC.